These 2 T cell receptor beta chains were all obtained from the same sample, sequenced in a study of blood T cell repertoires in COVID-19. The table came from immunoSEQ multiplex PCR; TCRdb's copy has only in-frame clones and leaves some out. The data hold about 130,000 clones, with roughly 80% observed a single time. The sample comprised peripheral blood. These receptor sequences come from a woman aged 50 to 65 with acute or convalescent COVID-19.

The chain recombines TRBV3-1 (or the pseudogene TRBV3-2) with TRBJ1-4; tentatively, D is TRBD1 (5 bases). Trimming stripped 1 base from V and 4 bases from J, with 10 bases between. Germline V gives CDR1 LGHDT, CDR2 YNNKEL (reference sequence). CDR3 length: 15 residues. In DNA, the CDR3 is TGTGCCAGCAGCCAAGCAGGGCGCTATAATGAAAAACTGTTTTTT. Residues: CASSQAGRYNEKLFF.

The chain links TRBV11-2 to TRBJ2-1; 10 bases fit TRBD2. Germline assignment: CDR1 SGHAT and CDR2 FQNNGV. The V gene end was trimmed by 3 bases and the J gene end by 8 bases; junction bases not matched to a gene: 7. The CDR3 totals 15 residues. The CDR3 sequence is CASSLGSGGADEQFF. CDR3 coding DNA: TGTGCCAGCAGCTTGGGGAGCGGGGGGGCCGATGAGCAGTTCTTC. The complete variable domain, with remaining parts taken from reference TRBV11-2 and TRBJ2-1, reads EAGVAQSPRYKIIEKRQSVAFWCNPISGHATLYWYQQILGQGPKLLIQFQNNGVVDDSQLPKDRFSAERLKGVDSTLKIQPAKLEDSAVYLCASSLGSGGADEQFFGPGTRLTVL.